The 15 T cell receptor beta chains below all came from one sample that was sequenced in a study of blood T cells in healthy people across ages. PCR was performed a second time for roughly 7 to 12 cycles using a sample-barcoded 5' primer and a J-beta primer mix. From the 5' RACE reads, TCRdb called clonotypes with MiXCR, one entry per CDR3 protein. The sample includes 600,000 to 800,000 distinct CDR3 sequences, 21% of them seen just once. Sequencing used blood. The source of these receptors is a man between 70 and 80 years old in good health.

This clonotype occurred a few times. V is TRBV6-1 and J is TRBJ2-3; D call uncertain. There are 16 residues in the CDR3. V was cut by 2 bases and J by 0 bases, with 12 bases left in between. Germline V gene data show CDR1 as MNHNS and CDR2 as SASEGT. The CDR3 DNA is TGTGCCAGCAGTGAATTAGGTCAGGCTAGCACAGATACGCAGTATTTT. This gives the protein CASSELGQASTDTQYF.

CDR3 sequence reads: CASSWDGRGLVYEQYF. In DNA, the CDR3 is TGTGCCAGCAGTTGGGACGGACGGGGTCTGGTCTACGAGCAGTACTTC. V gene TRBV6-5 combines with J gene TRBJ2-7, with D tentatively TRBD1 or TRBD2 (5 bases each). Trimming removed 4 bases at V and 3 bases at J, with 19 bases between. The CDR3 covers 16 residues. Germline V gives CDR1 MNHEY, CDR2 SVGAGI.

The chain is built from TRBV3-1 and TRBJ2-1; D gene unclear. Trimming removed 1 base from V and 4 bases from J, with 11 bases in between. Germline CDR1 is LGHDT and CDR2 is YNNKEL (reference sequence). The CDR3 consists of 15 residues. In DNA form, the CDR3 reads TGTGCCAGCAGCCAAGTACAGAGATTGTACAATGAGCAGTTCTTC. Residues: CASSQVQRLYNEQFF.

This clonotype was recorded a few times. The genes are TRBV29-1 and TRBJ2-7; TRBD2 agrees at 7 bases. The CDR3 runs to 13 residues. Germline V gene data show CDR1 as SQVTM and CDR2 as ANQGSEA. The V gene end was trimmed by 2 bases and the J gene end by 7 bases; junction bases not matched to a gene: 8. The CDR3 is CSVERREFGEQYF. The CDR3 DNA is TGCAGCGTTGAACGGCGGGAGTTCGGTGAGCAGTACTTC.

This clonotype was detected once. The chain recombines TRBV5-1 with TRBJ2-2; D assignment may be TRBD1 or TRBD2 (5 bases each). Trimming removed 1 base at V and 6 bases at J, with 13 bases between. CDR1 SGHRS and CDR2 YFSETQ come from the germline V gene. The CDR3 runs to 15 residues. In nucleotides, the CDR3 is TGCGCCAGCAGCTTGTTAGCAGGGACGGCCGGGGAGCTGTTTTTT. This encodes CASSLLAGTAGELFF.

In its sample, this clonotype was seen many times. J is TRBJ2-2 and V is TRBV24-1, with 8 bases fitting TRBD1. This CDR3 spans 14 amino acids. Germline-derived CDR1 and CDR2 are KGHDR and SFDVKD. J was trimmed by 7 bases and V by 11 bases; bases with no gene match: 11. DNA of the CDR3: TGTGCCAGCCGTTCCAGGGGGCAGAGCGGGGAGCTGTTTTTT. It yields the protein CASRSRGQSGELFF.

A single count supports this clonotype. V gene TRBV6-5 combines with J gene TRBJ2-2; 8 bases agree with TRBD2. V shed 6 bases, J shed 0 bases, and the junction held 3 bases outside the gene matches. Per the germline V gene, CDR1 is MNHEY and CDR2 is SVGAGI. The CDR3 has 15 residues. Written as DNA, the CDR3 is TGTGCCAGCAGGCGACTAGCGCCGAACACCGGGGAGCTGTTTTTT. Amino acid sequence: CASRRLAPNTGELFF.

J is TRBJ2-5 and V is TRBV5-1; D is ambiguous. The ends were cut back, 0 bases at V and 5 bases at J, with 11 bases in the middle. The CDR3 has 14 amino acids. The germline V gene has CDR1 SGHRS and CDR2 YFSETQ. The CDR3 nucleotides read TGCGCCAGCAGCTTGGAGCTAGACCGGGAGACCCAGTACTTC. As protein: CASSLELDRETQYF.

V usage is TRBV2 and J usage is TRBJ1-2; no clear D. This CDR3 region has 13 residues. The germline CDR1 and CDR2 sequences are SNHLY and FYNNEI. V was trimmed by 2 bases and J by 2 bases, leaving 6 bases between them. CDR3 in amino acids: CASSEQENYGYTF. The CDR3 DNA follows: TGTGCCAGCAGTGAACAGGAGAACTATGGCTACACCTTC.

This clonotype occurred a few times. The DNA of the CDR3 is TGTGCCAGCAGCAGGGCTAGCGTCGAGACCCAGTACTTC. Residues: CASSRASVETQYF. The chain has TRBV28 and TRBJ2-5; D may be TRBD2 (6 bases). Trimming removed 6 bases at V and 5 bases at J, with 13 bases between. The CDR3 totals 13 residues. Germline CDR1 reads MDHEN; CDR2 reads SYDVKM.

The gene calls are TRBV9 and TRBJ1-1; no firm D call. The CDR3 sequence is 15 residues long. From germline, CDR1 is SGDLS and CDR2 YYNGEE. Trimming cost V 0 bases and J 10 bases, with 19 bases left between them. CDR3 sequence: CASSVATSGKEAAFF. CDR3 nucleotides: TGTGCCAGCAGCGTAGCTACATCCGGAAAAGAGGCAGCTTTCTTT.

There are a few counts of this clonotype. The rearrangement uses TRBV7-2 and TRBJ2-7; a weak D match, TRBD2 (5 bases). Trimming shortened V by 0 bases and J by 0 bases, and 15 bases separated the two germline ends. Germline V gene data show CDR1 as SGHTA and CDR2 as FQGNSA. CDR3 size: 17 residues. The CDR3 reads CASSLAGGSDLSYEQYF. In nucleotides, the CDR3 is TGTGCCAGCAGCTTAGCGGGTGGGAGCGACCTCTCCTACGAGCAGTACTTC.

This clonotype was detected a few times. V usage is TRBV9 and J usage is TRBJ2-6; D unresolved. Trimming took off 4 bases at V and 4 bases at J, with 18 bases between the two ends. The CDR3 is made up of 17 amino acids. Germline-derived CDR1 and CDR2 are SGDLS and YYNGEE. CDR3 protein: CASSPTVLVDGANVLTF. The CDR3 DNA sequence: TGTGCCAGCAGCCCCACTGTTTTGGTGGACGGGGCCAACGTCCTGACTTTC.

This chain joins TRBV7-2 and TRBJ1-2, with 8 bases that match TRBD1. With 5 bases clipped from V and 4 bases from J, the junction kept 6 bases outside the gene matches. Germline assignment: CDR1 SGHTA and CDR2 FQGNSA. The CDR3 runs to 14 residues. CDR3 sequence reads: CASSTLTGGYGYTF. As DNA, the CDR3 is TGTGCCAGCAGCACCTTAACAGGGGGCTATGGCTACACCTTC.

CDR3 DNA: TGTGCCAGCAGGGCTCAAACGGGGGCATCTGAAGCTTTCTTT. Encoded protein: CASRAQTGASEAFF. The chain is built from TRBV27 and TRBJ1-1; maybe TRBD1 (6 bases). The CDR3 consists of 14 residues. Germline V gene data show CDR1 as MNHEY and CDR2 as SMNVEV (reference sequence). The germline V and J ends were trimmed by 6 bases and 6 bases, with 17 bases remaining between them.